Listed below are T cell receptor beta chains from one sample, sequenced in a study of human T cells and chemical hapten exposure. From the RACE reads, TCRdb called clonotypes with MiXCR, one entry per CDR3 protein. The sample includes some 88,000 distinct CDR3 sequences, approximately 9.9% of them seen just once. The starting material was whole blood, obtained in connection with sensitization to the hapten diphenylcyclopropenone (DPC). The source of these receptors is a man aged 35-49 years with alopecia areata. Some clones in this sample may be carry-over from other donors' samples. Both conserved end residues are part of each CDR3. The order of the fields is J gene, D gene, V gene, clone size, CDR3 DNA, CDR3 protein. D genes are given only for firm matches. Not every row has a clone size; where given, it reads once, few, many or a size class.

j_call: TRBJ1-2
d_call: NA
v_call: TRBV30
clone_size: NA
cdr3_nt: TGTGCCTGGAGTGTACACGGATTAGTCTATGGCTACACCTTC
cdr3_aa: CAWSVHGLVYGYTF

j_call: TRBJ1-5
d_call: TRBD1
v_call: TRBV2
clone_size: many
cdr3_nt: TGTGCCAGCAGTGACGGCAGGGGGAATCAGCCCCAGCATTTT
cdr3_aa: CASSDGRGNQPQHF

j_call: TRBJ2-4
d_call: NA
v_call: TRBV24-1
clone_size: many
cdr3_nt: TGTGCCACCAGTGAGGCAGGGTTAACCAAAAACATTCAGTACTTC
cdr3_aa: CATSEAGLTKNIQYF

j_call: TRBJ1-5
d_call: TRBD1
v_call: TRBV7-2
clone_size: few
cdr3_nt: TGTGCCAGCAGCTTATCAGGGGGCCGTAATCAGCCCCAGCATTTT
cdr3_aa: CASSLSGGRNQPQHF

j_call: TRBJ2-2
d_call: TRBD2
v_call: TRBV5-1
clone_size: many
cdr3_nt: TGCGCCAGCACAACCGGACTAGCGACGGAAAACACCGGGGAGCTGTTTTTT
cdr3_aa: CASTTGLATENTGELFF

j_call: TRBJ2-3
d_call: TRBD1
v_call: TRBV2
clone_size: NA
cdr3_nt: TGTGCCAGCTCGCGACAGGGGAAGGTGGATACGCAGTATTTT
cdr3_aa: CASSRQGKVDTQYF

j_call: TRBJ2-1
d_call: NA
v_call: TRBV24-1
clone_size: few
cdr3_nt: TGTGCCACCAGTGATTCGGTCAGGGGAGGGCGGGAGCTGAACAATGAGCAGTTCTTC
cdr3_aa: CATSDSVRGGRELNNEQFF

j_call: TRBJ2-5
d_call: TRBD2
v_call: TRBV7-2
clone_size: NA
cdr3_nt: TGTGCCAGCAGCTCCTCCCTACCTGGACTAGCAGGGGAGACCCAGTACTTC
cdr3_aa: CASSSSLPGLAGETQYF

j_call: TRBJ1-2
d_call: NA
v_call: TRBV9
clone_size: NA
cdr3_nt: TGTGCCAGCAGCCCCACGTCTCTGACGGGGCTGGGTTATGGCTACACCTTC
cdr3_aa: CASSPTSLTGLGYGYTF

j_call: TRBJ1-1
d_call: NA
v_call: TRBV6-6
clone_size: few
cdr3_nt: TGTGCCATATCGCTGGGGGCTGAGGGTAACACTGAAGCTTTCTTT
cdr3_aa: CAISLGAEGNTEAFF

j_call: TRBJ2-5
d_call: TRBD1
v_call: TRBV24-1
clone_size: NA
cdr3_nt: TGTGCCACCAGTGATCCGACAGGGGATTCCGAGACCCAGTACTTC
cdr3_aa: CATSDPTGDSETQYF

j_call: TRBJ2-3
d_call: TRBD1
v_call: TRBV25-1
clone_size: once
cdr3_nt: TGTGCCAGCAGTCATCGGACAGGGGGCTTCACAGATACGCAGTATTTT
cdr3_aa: CASSHRTGGFTDTQYF

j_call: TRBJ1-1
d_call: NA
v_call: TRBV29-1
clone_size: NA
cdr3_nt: TGCAGCGGGGGGAGCTCCGCAGAAGCTTTCTTT
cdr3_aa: CSGGSSAEAFF

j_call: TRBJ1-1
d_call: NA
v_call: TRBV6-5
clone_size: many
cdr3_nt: TGTGCCAGCAGTTACTCGAGGAACACTGAAGCTTTCTTT
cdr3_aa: CASSYSRNTEAFF

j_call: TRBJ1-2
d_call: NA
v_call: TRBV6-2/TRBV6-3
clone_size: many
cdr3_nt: TGTGCCAGCAGTTACGGAGGGAGAGACTATGGCTACACCTTC
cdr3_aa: CASSYGGRDYGYTF

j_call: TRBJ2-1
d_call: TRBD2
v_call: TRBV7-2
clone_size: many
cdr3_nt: TGTGCCAGCAGCTTAGGGCTAGCGGGAAGAAATGAGCAGTTCTTC
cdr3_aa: CASSLGLAGRNEQFF

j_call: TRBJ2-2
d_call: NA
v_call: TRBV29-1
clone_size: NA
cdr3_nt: TGCAGCGTTAAGGGGGGTCTTACGACCGGGGAGCTGTTTTTT
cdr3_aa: CSVKGGLTTGELFF

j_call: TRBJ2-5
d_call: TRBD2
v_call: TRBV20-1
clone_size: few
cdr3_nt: TGCAGTGCCCATAGCGGGAGGGTTGAGACCCAGTACTTC
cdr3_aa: CSAHSGRVETQYF

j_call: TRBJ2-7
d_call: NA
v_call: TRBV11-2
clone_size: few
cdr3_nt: TGTGCCAGCAGCGAAAGGGGGGACCCCGTAGGCGAGCAGTACTTC
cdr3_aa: CASSERGDPVGEQYF

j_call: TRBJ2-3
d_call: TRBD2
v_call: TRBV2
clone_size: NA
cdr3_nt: TGTGCCAGCAGTGAGTCAGCGGGGGCCACCAATACGCAGTATTTT
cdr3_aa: CASSESAGATNTQYF

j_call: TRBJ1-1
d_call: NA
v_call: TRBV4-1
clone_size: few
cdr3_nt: TGCGCCAGCAGCCAAGATCTGCAGGCTTCGAACACTGAAGCTTTCTTT
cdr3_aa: CASSQDLQASNTEAFF

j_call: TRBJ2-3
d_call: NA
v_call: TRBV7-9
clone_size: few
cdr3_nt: TGTGCCAGCCGCATGGGTGGTACAGGGTTCACAGATACGCAGTATTTT
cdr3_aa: CASRMGGTGFTDTQYF

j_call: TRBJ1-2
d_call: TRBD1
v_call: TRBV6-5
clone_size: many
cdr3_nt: TGTGCCAGCAGTTATAGGGGGCACTATGGCTACACCTTC
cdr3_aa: CASSYRGHYGYTF

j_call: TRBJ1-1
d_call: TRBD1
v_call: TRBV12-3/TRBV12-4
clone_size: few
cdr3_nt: TGTGCCAGCAGCAGACAGGGAAGGGACACTGAAGCTTTCTTT
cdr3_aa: CASSRQGRDTEAFF

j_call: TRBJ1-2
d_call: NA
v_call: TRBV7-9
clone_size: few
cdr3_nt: TGTGCCAGCAGCTGGGACACCGGTAACTATGGCTACACCTTC
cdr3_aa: CASSWDTGNYGYTF